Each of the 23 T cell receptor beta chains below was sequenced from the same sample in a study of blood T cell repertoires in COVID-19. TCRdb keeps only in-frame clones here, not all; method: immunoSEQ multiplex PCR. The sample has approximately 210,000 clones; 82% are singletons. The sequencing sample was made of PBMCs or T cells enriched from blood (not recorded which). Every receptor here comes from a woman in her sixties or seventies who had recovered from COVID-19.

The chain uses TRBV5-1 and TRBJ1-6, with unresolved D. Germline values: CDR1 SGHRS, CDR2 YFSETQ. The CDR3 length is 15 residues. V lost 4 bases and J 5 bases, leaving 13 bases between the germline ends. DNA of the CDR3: TGCGCCAGCAGCACAAGGACGGGAGATAATTCACCCCTCCACTTT. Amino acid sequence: CASSTRTGDNSPLHF.

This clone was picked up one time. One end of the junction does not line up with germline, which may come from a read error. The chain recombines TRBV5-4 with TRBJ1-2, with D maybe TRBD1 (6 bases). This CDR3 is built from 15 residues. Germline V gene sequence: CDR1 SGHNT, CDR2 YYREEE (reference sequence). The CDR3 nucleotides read TGTGCCAGCAGTTTGGACAGCTCATTCATCTATGGCTACACCTTC. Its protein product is CASSLDSSFIYGYTF. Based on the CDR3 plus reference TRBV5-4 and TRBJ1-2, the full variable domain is ETGVTQSPTHLIKTRGQQVTLRCSSQSGHNTVSWYQQALGQGPQFIFQYYREEENGRGNFPPRFSGLQFPNYSSELNVNALELDDSALYLCASSLDSSFIYGYTFGSGTRLTVV.

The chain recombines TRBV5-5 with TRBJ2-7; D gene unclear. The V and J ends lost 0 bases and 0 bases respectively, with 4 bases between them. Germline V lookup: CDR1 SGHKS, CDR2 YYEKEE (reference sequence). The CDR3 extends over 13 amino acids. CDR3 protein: CASSLVYSYEQYF. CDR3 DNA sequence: TGTGCCAGCAGCTTGGTATACTCCTACGAGCAGTACTTC.

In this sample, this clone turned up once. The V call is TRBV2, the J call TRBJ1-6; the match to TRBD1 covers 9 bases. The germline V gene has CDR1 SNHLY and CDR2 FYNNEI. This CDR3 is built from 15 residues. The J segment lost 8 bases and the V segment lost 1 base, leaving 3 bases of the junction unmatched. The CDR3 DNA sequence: TGTGCCAGCAGTGAAGTGGGACAGGGATATTCACCCCTCCACTTT. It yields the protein CASSEVGQGYSPLHF.

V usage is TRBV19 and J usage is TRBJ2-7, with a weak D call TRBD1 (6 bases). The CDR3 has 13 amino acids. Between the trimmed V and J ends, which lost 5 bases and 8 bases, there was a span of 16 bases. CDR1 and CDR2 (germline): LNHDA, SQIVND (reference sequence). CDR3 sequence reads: CASSSGQLGQQYF. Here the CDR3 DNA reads TGTGCCAGTAGTTCCGGACAGTTAGGCCAGCAGTACTTC.

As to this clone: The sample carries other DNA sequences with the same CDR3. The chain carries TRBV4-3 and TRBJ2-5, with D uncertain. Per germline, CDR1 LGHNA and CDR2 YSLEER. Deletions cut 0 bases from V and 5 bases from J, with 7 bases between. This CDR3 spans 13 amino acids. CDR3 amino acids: CASSQDPAETQYF. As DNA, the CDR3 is TGCGCCAGCAGCCAAGATCCAGCGGAGACCCAGTACTTC.

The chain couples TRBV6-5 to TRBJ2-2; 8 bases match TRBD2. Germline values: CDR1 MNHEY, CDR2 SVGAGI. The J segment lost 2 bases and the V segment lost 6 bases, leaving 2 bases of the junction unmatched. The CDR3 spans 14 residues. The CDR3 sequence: CASRLAANTGELFF. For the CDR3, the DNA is TGTGCCAGCAGACTAGCGGCAAACACCGGGGAGCTGTTTTTT.

CDR3 sequence (DNA): TGTGCCAGCAGCTTAAACGGGGCCGGGGAGCTGTTTTTT. It yields the protein CASSLNGAGELFF. The chain has TRBV11-3 and TRBJ2-2; D is possibly TRBD2 (5 bases). This CDR3 comprises 13 residues. Looked up from germline, CDR1 is SGHNT and CDR2 is YENEEA. The ends were cut back, 2 bases at V and 6 bases at J, with 7 bases in the middle.

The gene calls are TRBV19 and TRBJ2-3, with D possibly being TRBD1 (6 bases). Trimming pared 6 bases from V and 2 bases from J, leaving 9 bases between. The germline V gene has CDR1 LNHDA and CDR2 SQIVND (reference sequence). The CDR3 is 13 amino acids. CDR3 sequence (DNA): TGTGCCAGTAGGACAGGAGTCACAGATACGCAGTATTTT. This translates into CASRTGVTDTQYF.

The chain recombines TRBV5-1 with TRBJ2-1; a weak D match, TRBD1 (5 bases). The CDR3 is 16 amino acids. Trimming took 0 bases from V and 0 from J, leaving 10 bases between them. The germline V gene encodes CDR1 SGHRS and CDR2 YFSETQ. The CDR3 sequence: CASSLALGASYNEQFF. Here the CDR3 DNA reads TGCGCCAGCAGCTTGGCCCTTGGGGCCTCCTACAATGAGCAGTTCTTC.

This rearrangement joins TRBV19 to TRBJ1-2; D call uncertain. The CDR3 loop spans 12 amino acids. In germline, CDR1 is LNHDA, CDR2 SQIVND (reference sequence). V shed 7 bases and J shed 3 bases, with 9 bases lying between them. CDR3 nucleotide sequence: TGTGCCAGTAAGCCCCGCGACTATGGCTACACCTTC. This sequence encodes CASKPRDYGYTF. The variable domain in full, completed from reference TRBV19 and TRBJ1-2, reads DGGITQSPKYLFRKEGQNVTLSCEQNLNHDAMYWYRQDPGQGLRLIYYSQIVNDFQKGDIAEGYSVSREKKESFPLTVTSAQKNPTAFYLCASKPRDYGYTFGSGTRLTVV.

DNA of the CDR3: TGTGCCAGCAGCCCCGGGACAGGGATTTATGGCTACACCTTC. Translated, it gives CASSPGTGIYGYTF. The chain uses TRBV6-4 and TRBJ1-2; TRBD1 matches at 9 bases. There are 14 residues in the CDR3. Per germline, CDR1 MRHNA and CDR2 SNTAGT. The V segment lost 6 bases and the J segment 5 bases; nucleotides outside the gene matches: 7.

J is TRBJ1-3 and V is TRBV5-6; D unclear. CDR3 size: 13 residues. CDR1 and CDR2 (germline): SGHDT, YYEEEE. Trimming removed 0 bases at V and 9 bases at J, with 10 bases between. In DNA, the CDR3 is TGTGCCAGCAGCTTGGAGCGGGGAGGCACCATATATTTT. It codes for CASSLERGGTIYF.

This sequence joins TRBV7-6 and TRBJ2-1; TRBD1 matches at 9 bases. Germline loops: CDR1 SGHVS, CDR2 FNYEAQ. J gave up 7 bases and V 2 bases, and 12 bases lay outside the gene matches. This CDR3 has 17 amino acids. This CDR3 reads CASSLWSPGTGKNEQFF. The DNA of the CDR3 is TGTGCCAGCAGCTTATGGTCCCCCGGGACAGGGAAAAATGAGCAGTTCTTC.

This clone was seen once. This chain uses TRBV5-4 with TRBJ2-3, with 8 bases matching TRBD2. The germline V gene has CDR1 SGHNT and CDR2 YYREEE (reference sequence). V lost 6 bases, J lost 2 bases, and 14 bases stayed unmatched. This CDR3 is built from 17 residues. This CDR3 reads CASTFFSGASFTDTQYF. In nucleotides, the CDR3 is TGTGCCAGCACCTTCTTTAGCGGGGCCTCTTTCACAGATACGCAGTATTTT.

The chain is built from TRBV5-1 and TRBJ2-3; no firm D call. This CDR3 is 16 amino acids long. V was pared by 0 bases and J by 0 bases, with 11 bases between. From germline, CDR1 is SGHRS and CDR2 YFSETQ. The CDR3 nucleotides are TGCGCCAGCAGCTTGGACAGCCCTACAAGCACAGATACGCAGTATTTT. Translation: CASSLDSPTSTDTQYF.

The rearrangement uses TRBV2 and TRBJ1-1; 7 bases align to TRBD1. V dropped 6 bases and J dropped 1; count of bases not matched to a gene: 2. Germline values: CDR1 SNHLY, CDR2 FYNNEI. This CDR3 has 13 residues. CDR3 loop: CASRQGTNTEAFF. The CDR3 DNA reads TGTGCCAGCAGACAGGGGACGAACACTGAAGCTTTCTTT.

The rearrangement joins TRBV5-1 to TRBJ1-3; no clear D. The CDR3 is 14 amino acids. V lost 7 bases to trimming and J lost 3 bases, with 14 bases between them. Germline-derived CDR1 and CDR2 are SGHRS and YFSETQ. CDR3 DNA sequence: TGCGCCAGCTCTGGGTCCGGAGGTGGAAACACCATATATTTT. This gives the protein CASSGSGGGNTIYF.

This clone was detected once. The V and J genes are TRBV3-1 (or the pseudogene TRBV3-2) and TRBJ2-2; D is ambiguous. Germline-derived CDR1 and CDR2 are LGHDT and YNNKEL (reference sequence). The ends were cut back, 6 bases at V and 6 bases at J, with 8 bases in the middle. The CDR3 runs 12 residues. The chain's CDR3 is CASSVRSGELFF. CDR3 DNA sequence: TGTGCCAGCAGTGTTCGGTCCGGGGAGCTGTTTTTT.

CDR3 sequence (DNA): TGTGCCAGCAGTGAGACAAACACCGGGGAGCTGTTTTTT. Translating it yields CASSETNTGELFF. The gene calls are TRBV6-1 and TRBJ2-2; D uncertain. Germline V CDR1 and CDR2: MNHNS, SASEGT. This CDR3 contains 13 residues. With 3 bases removed from V and 2 bases from J, the gap between germline ends came to 4 bases.

The CDR3 region is CASSYSTGGRRYEQYF. CDR3 sequence (DNA): TGTGCCAGCAGTTACTCGACAGGGGGCCGGAGATACGAGCAGTACTTC. The chain recombines TRBV6-5 with TRBJ2-7; TRBD1 matches at 10 bases. Germline lookup yields CDR1 MNHEY and CDR2 SVGAGI. CDR3 size: 16 residues. The trim removed 0 bases at V and 4 bases at J, leaving 6 bases unmatched.

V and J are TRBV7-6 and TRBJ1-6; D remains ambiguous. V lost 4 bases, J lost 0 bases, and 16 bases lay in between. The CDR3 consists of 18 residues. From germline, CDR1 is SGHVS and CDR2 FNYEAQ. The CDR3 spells CASSSTKKGSSYNSPLHF. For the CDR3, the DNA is TGTGCCAGCAGCTCAACTAAGAAAGGCAGCTCCTATAATTCACCCCTCCACTTT.

CDR3 DNA: TGTGCCAGCAGCTTAGTTTCAGGGGCTGATGAAAAACTGTTTTTT. Amino acids: CASSLVSGADEKLFF. The chain couples TRBV7-2 to TRBJ1-4, with a possible D match to TRBD1 (6 bases). This CDR3 contains 15 residues. The germline V gene encodes CDR1 SGHTA and CDR2 FQGNSA. Trimming pared 1 base from V and 6 bases from J, leaving 12 bases between.